This T cell receptor beta chain was recovered during a study of PD-1 blockade in classical Hodgkin lymphoma. The protocol was immunoSEQ multiplex PCR, while the TCRdb copy is restricted to in-frame clones and leaves out a portion. The repertoire holds under 95,000 clones, roughly 91% seen once, with roughly 2.6% in the top ten. This clone has a single count. Every patient was affected by relapse after autologous stem cell transplantation, while exposure to brentuximab vedotin was not uniform. The sequencing here drew on peripheral blood mononuclear cells (PBMCs), taken before the second cycle of nivolumab. This TCR was recovered from a human donor with classical Hodgkin lymphoma.

The CDR3 here is CASRVYGTSSYEQYF. The DNA for the CDR3 is TGTGCCAGCAGAGTATACGGGACTAGCTCCTACGAGCAGTACTTC. This chain links TRBV7-8 with TRBJ2-7, with 8 bases lining up with TRBD2. J was trimmed by 0 bases and V by 6 bases; bases with no gene match: 7. The CDR3 spans 15 residues. Germline lookup yields CDR1 SGHVS and CDR2 FQNEAQ.